These 8 T cell receptor beta chains were sequenced from one sample in a study of blood T cell repertoires in COVID-19. Generated by immunoSEQ multiplex PCR, the TCRdb table keeps only in-frame clones and is missing some. Of about 110,000 clones in the sample, less than 75% were seen once. The specimen was peripheral blood. These receptors all stem from a woman aged 40 to 50 with acute or convalescent COVID-19.

This chain connects TRBV5-1 to TRBJ1-3; D remains ambiguous. The V end was cut by 0 bases, the J end by 2 bases, with 9 bases between. Germline lookup yields CDR1 SGHRS and CDR2 YFSETQ. The CDR3 runs to 15 residues. The CDR3 spells CASSLAGDAGNTIYF. The CDR3, as DNA: TGCGCCAGCAGCTTGGCCGGAGACGCTGGAAACACCATATATTTT. Full variable domain (remainder filled in from reference TRBV5-1 and TRBJ1-3): KAGVTQTPRYLIKTRGQQVTLSCSPISGHRSVSWYQQTPGQGLQFLFEYFSETQRNKGNFPGRFSGRQFSNSRSEMNVSTLELGDSALYLCASSLAGDAGNTIYFGEGSWLTVV.

The V and J genes are TRBV5-1 and TRBJ1-6, with D tentatively TRBD1 (5 bases). With 0 bases removed from V and 7 bases from J, the gap between germline ends came to 14 bases. CDR1 is SGHRS and CDR2 is YFSETQ in the germline V gene. This CDR3 is built from 16 residues. CDR3 in DNA: TGCGCCAGCAGCTTGGGGTCCGACAGCATAAATTCACCCCTCCACTTT. Amino acids: CASSLGSDSINSPLHF.

V gene TRBV2 combines with J gene TRBJ1-3; a possible D gene is TRBD1 (5 bases). This CDR3 is built from 14 residues. Germline V lookup: CDR1 SNHLY, CDR2 FYNNEI. V gave up 4 bases and J gave up 6 bases, with 13 bases separating them. The CDR3 DNA reads TGTGCCAGCAGTGCTCTGGACAAGATAAACACCATATATTTT. Translating gives CASSALDKINTIYF.

This clone was seen at least ten times. The same CDR3 can be traced to other DNA sequences in this sample. CDR3 in amino acids: CASSIGPVPNQPQHF. For the CDR3, the DNA is TGTGCCAGTAGTATAGGGCCAGTACCTAATCAGCCCCAGCATTTT. The V gene is TRBV19, the J gene TRBJ1-5, with no clear D. Germline CDR1 is LNHDA and CDR2 is SQIVND (reference sequence). Trimming pared 1 base from V and 4 bases from J, leaving 11 bases between. This CDR3 has 15 residues.

This clone was found a few times. V is TRBV2 and J is TRBJ1-1, with D perhaps matching TRBD1 (6 bases). There are 12 residues in the CDR3. Germline CDR1 and CDR2: SNHLY and FYNNEI. V lost 6 bases and J 5 bases, leaving 10 bases between the germline ends. CDR3 DNA sequence: TGTGCCAGCAGGGGCAGGGGAACTGAAGCTTTCTTT. Translated: CASRGRGTEAFF.

The chain carries TRBV3-1 (or the pseudogene TRBV3-2) and TRBJ2-7; D not certain. The germline CDR1 and CDR2 sequences are LGHDT and YNNKEL (reference sequence). The CDR3 is 12 residues long. Between the trimmed V and J ends, which lost 2 bases and 6 bases, there was a span of 8 bases. CDR3 nucleotide sequence: TGTGCCAGCAGCCAACGAGATGCCGAGCAGTACTTC. This gives the protein CASSQRDAEQYF.

This rearrangement joins TRBV6-6 to TRBJ1-5; TRBD1 aligns across 7 bases. This CDR3 spans 15 amino acids. The V and J ends lost 2 bases and 1 base, in that order; junction bases with no gene match: 2. Per the germline V gene, CDR1 is MNHNY and CDR2 is SVGAGI (reference sequence). The CDR3 loop reads CASSYTGQSNQPQHF. Written as DNA, the CDR3 is TGTGCCAGCAGTTACACGGGACAGAGCAATCAGCCCCAGCATTTT.

The chain couples TRBV12-3 or TRBV12-4 to TRBJ1-2; maybe TRBD1 (6 bases). The V gene lost 4 bases and the J gene lost 5 bases, with 8 bases spanning the gap. This CDR3 is 12 amino acids long. This CDR3 reads CASSSTGYGYTF. The CDR3 DNA follows: TGTGCCAGCAGTTCGACAGGTTATGGCTACACCTTC.